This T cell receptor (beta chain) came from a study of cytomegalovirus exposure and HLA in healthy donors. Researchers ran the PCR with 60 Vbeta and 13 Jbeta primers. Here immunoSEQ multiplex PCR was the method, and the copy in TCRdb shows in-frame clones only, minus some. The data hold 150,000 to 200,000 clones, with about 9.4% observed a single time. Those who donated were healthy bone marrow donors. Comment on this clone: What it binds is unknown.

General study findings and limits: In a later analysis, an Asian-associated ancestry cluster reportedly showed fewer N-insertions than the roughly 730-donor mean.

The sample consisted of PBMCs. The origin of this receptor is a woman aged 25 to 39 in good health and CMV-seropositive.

CDR3 loop: CASSSGLFSWGYTF. The CDR3 DNA is TGTGCCAGCAGTTCAGGACTGTTCTCCTGGGGCTACACCTTC. V gene TRBV6-5 combines with J gene TRBJ1-2; D gene uncertain. Germline CDR1 MNHEY, CDR2 SVGAGI. V lost 4 bases and J 8 bases, leaving 17 bases between the germline ends. The CDR3 is made up of 14 amino acids.